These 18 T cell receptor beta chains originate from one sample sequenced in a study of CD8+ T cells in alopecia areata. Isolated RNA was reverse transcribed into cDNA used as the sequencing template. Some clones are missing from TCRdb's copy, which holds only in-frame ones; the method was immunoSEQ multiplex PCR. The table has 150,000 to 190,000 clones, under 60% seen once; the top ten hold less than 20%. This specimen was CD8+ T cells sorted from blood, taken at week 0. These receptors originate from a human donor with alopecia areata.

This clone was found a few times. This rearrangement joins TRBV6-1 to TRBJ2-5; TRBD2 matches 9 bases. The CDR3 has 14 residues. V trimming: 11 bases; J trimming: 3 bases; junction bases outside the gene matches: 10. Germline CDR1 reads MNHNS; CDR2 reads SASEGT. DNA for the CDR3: TGTGCCTTGAAAGGCGGGGGGGCCAAAGAGACCCAGTACTTC. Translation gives CALKGGGAKETQYF.

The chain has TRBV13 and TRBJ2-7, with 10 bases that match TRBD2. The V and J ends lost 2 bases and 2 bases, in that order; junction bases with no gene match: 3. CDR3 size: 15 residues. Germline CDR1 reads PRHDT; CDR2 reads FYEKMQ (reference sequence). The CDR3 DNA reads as TGTGCCAGCAGCTTAAGGACTAGCGGTACCTACGAGCAGTACTTC. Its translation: CASSLRTSGTYEQYF. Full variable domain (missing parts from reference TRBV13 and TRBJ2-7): AAGVIQSPRHLIKEKRETATLKCYPIPRHDTVYWYQQGPGQDPQFLISFYEKMQSDKGSIPDRFSAQQFSDYHSELNMSSLELGDSALYFCASSLRTSGTYEQYFGPGTRLTVT.

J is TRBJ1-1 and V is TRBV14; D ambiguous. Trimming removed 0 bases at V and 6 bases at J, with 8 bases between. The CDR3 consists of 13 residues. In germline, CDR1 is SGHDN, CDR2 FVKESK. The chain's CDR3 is CASSQDRYAEAFF. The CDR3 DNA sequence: TGTGCCAGCAGCCAAGACAGATATGCTGAAGCTTTCTTT.

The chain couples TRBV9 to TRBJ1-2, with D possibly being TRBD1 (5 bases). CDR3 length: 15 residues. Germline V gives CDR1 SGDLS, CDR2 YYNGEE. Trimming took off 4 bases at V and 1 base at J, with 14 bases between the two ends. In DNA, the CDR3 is TGTGCCAGCAGCACAACCCTACAGGTTAACTATGGCTACACCTTC. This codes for CASSTTLQVNYGYTF.

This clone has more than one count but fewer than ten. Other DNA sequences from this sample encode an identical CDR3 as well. The DNA for the CDR3 is TGTGCCAGCAGTCTAAAGGGTCTTTACTATGGCTACACCTTC. It yields the protein CASSLKGLYYGYTF. The chain couples TRBV27 to TRBJ1-2; D remains ambiguous. V was pared by 5 bases and J by 3 bases, with 13 bases between. The germline gives CDR1 MNHEY, CDR2 SMNVEV (reference sequence). This CDR3 region has 14 residues.

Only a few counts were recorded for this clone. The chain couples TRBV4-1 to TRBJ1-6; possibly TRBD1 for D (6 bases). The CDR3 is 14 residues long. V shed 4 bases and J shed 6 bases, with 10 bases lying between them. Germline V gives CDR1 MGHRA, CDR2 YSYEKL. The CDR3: CASSRGDTNSPLHF. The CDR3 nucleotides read TGCGCCAGCAGCCGGGGGGACACTAATTCACCCCTCCACTTT.

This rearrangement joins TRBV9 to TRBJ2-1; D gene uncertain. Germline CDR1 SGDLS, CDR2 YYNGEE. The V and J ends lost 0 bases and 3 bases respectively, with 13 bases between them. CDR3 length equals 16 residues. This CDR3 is CASSVATDGYYNEQFF. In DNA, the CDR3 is TGTGCCAGCAGCGTAGCAACGGACGGCTACTACAATGAGCAGTTCTTC.

The CDR3 DNA reads TGCGCCAGCAGCCAGGGGAGCTCCTACGACAATGAGCAGTTCTTC. Translating gives CASSQGSSYDNEQFF. V gene TRBV4-3 combines with J gene TRBJ2-1, with D maybe TRBD2 (5 bases). Deletions cut 3 bases from V and 5 bases from J, with 14 bases between. CDR3 length equals 15 residues. Germline CDR1 and CDR2: LGHNA and YSLEER.

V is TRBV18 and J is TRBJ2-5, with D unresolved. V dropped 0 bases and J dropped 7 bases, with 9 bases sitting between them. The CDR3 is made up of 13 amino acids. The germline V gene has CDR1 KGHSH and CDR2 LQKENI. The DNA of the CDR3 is TGTGCCAGCTCACCACCATACAAGATGACCCAGTACTTC. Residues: CASSPPYKMTQYF.

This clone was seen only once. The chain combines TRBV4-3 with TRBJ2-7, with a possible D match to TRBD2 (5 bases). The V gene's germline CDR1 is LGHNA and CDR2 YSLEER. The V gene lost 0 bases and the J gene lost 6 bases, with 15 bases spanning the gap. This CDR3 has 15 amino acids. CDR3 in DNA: TGCGCCAGCAGCCAAGATCTAGGGCAGGAGGTCGAGCAGTACTTC. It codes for CASSQDLGQEVEQYF.

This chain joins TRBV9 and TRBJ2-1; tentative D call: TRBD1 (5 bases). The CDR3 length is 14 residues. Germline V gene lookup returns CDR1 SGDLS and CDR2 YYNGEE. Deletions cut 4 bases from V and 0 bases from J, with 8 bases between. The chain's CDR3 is CASSPTGSYNEQFF. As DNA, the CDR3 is TGTGCCAGCAGCCCCACAGGCTCCTACAATGAGCAGTTCTTC. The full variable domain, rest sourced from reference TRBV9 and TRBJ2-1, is DSGVTQTPKHLITATGQRVTLRCSPRSGDLSVYWYQQSLDQGLQFLIQYYNGEERAKGNILERFSAQQFPDLHSELNLSSLELGDSALYFCASSPTGSYNEQFFGPGTRLTVL.

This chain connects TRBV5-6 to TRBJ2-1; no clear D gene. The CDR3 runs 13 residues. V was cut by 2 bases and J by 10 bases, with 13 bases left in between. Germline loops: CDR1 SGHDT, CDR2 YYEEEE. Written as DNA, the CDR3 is TGTGCCAGCAGCTTCCTCATGGCGGACGAGCAGTTCTTC. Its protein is CASSFLMADEQFF.

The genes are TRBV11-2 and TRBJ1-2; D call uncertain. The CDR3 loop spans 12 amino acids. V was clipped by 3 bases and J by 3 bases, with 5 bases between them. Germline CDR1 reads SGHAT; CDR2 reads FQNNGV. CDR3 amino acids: CASSLGHYGYTF. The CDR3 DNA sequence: TGTGCCAGCAGCTTGGGCCACTATGGCTACACCTTC.

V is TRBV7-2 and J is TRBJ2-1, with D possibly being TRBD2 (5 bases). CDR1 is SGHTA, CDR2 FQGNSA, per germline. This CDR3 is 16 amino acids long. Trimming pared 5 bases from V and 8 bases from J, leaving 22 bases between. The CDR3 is CASSVGADLYDDEQFF. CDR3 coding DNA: TGTGCCAGCAGCGTAGGAGCGGATCTGTACGACGATGAGCAGTTCTTC.

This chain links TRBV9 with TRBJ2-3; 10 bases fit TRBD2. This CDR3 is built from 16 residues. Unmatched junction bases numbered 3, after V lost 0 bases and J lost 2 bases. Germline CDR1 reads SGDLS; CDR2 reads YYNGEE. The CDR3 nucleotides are TGTGCCAGCAGCGTAGCTAGCGGGGGACACACAGATACGCAGTATTTT. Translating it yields CASSVASGGHTDTQYF. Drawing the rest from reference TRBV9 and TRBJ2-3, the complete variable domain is DSGVTQTPKHLITATGQRVTLRCSPRSGDLSVYWYQQSLDQGLQFLIQYYNGEERAKGNILERFSAQQFPDLHSELNLSSLELGDSALYFCASSVASGGHTDTQYFGPGTRLTVL.

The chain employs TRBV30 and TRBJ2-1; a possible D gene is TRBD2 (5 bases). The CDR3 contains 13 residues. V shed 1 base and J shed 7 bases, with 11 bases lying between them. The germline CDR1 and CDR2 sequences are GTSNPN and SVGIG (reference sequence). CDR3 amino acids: CAWSGESGNEQFF. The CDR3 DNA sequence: TGTGCCTGGAGTGGAGAGAGCGGAAATGAGCAGTTCTTC.

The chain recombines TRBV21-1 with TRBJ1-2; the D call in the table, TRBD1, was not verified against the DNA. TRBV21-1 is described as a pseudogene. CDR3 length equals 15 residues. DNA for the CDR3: TGTGCCAGCAGCGCAGGGGGCGTATTAGGGTATGGCTACACCTTC. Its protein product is CASSAGGVLGYGYTF.

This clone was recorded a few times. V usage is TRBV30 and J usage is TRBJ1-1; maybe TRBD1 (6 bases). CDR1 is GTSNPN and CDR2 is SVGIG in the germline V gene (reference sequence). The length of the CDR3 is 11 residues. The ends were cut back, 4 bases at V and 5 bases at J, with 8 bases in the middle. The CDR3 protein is CAWNQGTEAFF. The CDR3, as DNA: TGTGCCTGGAATCAGGGGACTGAAGCTTTCTTT.